This T cell receptor beta chain was sequenced in a study of regulatory T cells in long-lasting Graves disease. Whole-study results and caveats: Accuracy could have been hurt by small sample size. Lower TCR diversity characterized persistent Graves' patients relative to newly diagnosed patients. With 2,500 to 3,500 shared public clonotypes, persistent patients exceeded new patients, who shared about a thousand.

A note on this clonotype: Its antigen remains unknown.

Time point of the sample: newly diagnosed GD, antithyroid drugs for less than 3 months. RNA extracted from PBMCs served as the sequencing template. This CDR3 is 12 amino acids long. V gave up 6 bases and J gave up 4 bases, with 10 bases separating them. Per germline, CDR1 SNHLY and CDR2 FYNNEI. Sequencing libraries for TCR beta were prepared with iRepertoire HTBI primers and Arm-PCR of CDR3 regions. TCRdb reanalysed the multiplex PCR reads using MiXCR and keeps one entry per CDR3 protein. This table holds 550,000 to 600,000 distinct CDR3 sequences, about 16% found once. The data also belong to a second study, concerning T cells in Graves' hyperthyroidism and ophthalmopathy.

The source is a young man with Graves disease. The chain joins TRBV2 to TRBJ2-7, with D tentatively TRBD1 or TRBD2 (5 bases each). Sequenced here: peripheral blood mononuclear cells (PBMCs), sampled at new diagnosis, from a patient treated with antithyroid drugs. This chain's CDR3 is CASRAWGYEQYF. The CDR3 coding sequence is TGTGCCAGCAGAGCCTGGGGGTACGAGCAGTACTTC.